A few counts support the clone carrying this TCR beta chain. The sample originates from a study of cytomegalovirus exposure and HLA in healthy donors. The primer mix had 60 Vbeta and 13 Jbeta primers. Sequencing was performed with immunoSEQ multiplex PCR; in TCRdb, only in-frame clones are kept and a portion is missing. The sample records fewer than 55,000 clones, roughly 70% being singletons. The CDR3 runs to 17 residues. Between the trimmed V and J ends, which lost 0 bases and 2 bases, there was a span of 13 bases. Germline V CDR1 and CDR2: LGHNA, YSLEER. The specimen was PBMCs. J is TRBJ2-2 and V is TRBV4-3; D unresolved. The clonotype was recovered from a woman between 50 and 59 years old in good health and CMV-seropositive. Here the CDR3 DNA reads TGCGCCAGCAGCCAAGATGTGGTTGGTCTAAACACCGGGGAGCTGTTTTTT. This gives the protein CASSQDVVGLNTGELFF.